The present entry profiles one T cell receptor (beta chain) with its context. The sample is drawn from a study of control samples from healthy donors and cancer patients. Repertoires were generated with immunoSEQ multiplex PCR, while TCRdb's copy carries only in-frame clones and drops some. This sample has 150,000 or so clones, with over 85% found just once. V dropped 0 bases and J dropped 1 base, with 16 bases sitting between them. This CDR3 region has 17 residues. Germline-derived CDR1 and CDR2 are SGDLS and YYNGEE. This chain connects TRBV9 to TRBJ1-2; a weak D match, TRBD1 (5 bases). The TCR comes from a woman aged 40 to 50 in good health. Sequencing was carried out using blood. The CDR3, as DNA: TGTGCCAGCAGCGTAGATCTAGGGGTCGGCCTTAACTATGGCTACACCTTC. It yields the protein CASSVDLGVGLNYGYTF.